This is a list of T cell receptor beta chains from one sample in a study of immune cell composition in non-small cell lung cancer. The repertoire was sequenced with immunoSEQ multiplex PCR; TCRdb's copy has only in-frame clones and lacks some. The table lists around 9,700 clones, around 68% of them singletons, with about 8.9% in the top ten. Input material: lung tumor tissue. Receptors originate from a human donor with non-small cell lung cancer. The CDR3 runs from the conserved cysteine through the conserved F or W. D genes are given only for firm matches. A row's size may be missing; if present it is once, few, many or a size class.

V gene	clone size	J gene	D gene	CDR3 DNA	CDR3 protein
TRBV27	.	TRBJ1-5	.	TGTGCCAGCAGTTATTCTTCTAGCAATCAGCCCCAGCATTTT	CASSYSSSNQPQHF
TRBV6-1	.	TRBJ2-3	.	TGTGCCAGCACAAGGCAACCCCTCACAGATACGCAGTATTTT	CASTRQPLTDTQYF
TRBV11-3	few	TRBJ1-1	.	TGTGCCAGCAGCTTAGGACAAGGGGTGAACACTGAAGCTTTCTTT	CASSLGQGVNTEAFF
TRBV6-5	.	TRBJ1-2	TRBD1	TGTGCCAGCAGTACCCAGGGGGTAGGAGGCTACACCTTC	CASSTQGVGGYTF
TRBV6-6	.	TRBJ2-1	TRBD1	TGTGCCAGCAGTTACGAGGGACAGGGAAACAATGAGCAGTTCTTC	CASSYEGQGNNEQFF
TRBV7-6	few	TRBJ2-3	.	TGTGCCAGCAGCCGACTCCCTGGGAGCACAAATACGCAGTATTTT	CASSRLPGSTNTQYF
TRBV7-9	few	TRBJ1-1	.	TGTGCCAGCAGCCTAACAGCGAACACTGAAGCTTTCTTT	CASSLTANTEAFF
TRBV19	.	TRBJ2-2	.	TGTGCCACGAAACAGGAGTTCAACACCGGGGAGCTGTTTTTT	CATKQEFNTGELFF
TRBV7-9	.	TRBJ1-2	.	TGTGCCAGCAGCTTAGCCGGGGTTCTTGACTATGGCTACACCTTC	CASSLAGVLDYGYTF
TRBV4-2	.	TRBJ2-3	.	TGTGCCAGCAGCCAAGATTTTCGGATCACAGATACGCAGTATTTT	CASSQDFRITDTQYF
TRBV29-1	few	TRBJ1-1	TRBD1	TGCAGCGTGGACAGGCAAGGGAACACTGAAGCTTTCTTT	CSVDRQGNTEAFF
TRBV7-2	.	TRBJ1-2	.	TGTGCCAGCAGCCCGACCCTAGGGAGGAACTATGGCTACACCTTC	CASSPTLGRNYGYTF
TRBV7-9	.	TRBJ2-2	.	TGTGCCAGCAGCTCACCGGTCGGGGCAGGGGCCACGTACACCGGGGAGCTGTTTTTT	CASSSPVGAGATYTGELFF
TRBV11-3	.	TRBJ2-3	.	TGTGCCAGCACTATTAGACCTCCGGAAGATACGCAGTATTTT	CASTIRPPEDTQYF
TRBV4-3	medium-sized	TRBJ1-2	.	TGCGCCAGCAGCCCATCTAGGGACCTCGATTATGGCTACACCTTC	CASSPSRDLDYGYTF
TRBV5-1	.	TRBJ2-5	.	TGCGCCAGCAGCCTTGGTAGGGCAGCCCAAGAGACCCAGTACTTC	CASSLGRAAQETQYF
TRBV5-1	.	TRBJ2-5	TRBD2	TGTGCCAGCAGCAGCCGGGGGGGGGCACGGGAGACCCAGTACTTC	CASSSRGGARETQYF
TRBV4-1	.	TRBJ2-7	.	TGCGCCAGCAGCCTTCGACAGGCGAGCTCCTACGAGCAGTACTTC	CASSLRQASSYEQYF
TRBV30	.	TRBJ2-7	TRBD1	TGTGCCTGGAGTGGCGTAGGCAGGGGGACCGAGCAGTACTTC	CAWSGVGRGTEQYF
TRBV10-3	.	TRBJ2-7	.	TGTGCCATCAGTGAAACGGGCCGGGGCCGATCATCCTACGAGCAGTACTTC	CAISETGRGRSSYEQYF
TRBV20-1	.	TRBJ2-1	.	TGCAGTGCTAGGGACGGGCGTCAGGAGTTCTTC	CSARDGRQEFF
TRBV9	few	TRBJ2-1	.	TGTGCCAGCAGCGTAACACTTCGGACATGGAGCTCCTACAATGAGCAGTTCTTC	CASSVTLRTWSSYNEQFF
TRBV2	.	TRBJ2-2	TRBD1	TGTGCCAGCAGTACCCGGGACAGGGGTTCGACCGGGGAGCTGTTTTTT	CASSTRDRGSTGELFF
TRBV11-2	few	TRBJ2-7	.	TGTGCCAGCAGCCTTCGACACTTGGGCGAGCAGTACTTC	CASSLRHLGEQYF
TRBV5-4	.	TRBJ2-5	.	TGTGCCAGCAGCTTAAACAGGGCCTTGCAAGAGACCCAGTACTTC	CASSLNRALQETQYF
TRBV7-2	once	TRBJ2-2	TRBD1	TGTGCCAGCAGCCCCCGGACAGGGAACACCGGGGAGCTGTTTTTT	CASSPRTGNTGELFF
TRBV9	.	TRBJ1-3	.	TGTGCCAGCAGCGTAGATTTCGGCTCTGGAAACACCATATATTTT	CASSVDFGSGNTIYF
TRBV2	few	TRBJ2-7	.	TGTGCCAGCAGTGCTGGAGGGGGGTCCTACGAGCAGTACTTC	CASSAGGGSYEQYF
TRBV9	.	TRBJ1-5	TRBD1	TGTGCCAGCAGCGCCACAGGGGGCACGTATCAGCCCCAGCATTTT	CASSATGGTYQPQHF
TRBV6-6	.	TRBJ1-1	.	TGTGCCAGCAGTTACTCGAGATCTCGCAGGGAAGCCGGGGCTTTCTTT	CASSYSRSRREAGAFF